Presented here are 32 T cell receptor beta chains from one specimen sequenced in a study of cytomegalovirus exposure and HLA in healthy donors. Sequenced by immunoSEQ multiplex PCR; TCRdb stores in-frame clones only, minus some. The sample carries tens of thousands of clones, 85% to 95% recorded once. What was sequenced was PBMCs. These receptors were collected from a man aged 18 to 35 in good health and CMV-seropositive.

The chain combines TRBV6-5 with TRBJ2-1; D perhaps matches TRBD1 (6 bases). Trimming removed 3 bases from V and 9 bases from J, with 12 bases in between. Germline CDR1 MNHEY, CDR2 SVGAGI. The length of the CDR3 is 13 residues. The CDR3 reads CASSYGRGSEQFF. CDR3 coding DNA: TGTGCCAGCAGTTATGGCAGGGGAAGTGAGCAGTTCTTC.

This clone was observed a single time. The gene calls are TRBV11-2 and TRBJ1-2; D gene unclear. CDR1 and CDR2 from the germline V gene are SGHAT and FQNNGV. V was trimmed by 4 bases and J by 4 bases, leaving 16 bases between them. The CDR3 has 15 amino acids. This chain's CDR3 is CASSSKPRGPYGYTF. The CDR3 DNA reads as TGTGCCAGCAGCTCTAAACCAAGAGGGCCCTATGGCTACACCTTC.

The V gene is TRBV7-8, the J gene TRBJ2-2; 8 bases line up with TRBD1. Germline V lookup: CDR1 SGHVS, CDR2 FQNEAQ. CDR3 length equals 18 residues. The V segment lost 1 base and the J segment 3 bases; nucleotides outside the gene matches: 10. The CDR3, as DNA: TGTGCCAGCAGCTTAGTGGTGACAGGGGTACGGGACACCGGGGAGCTGTTTTTT. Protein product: CASSLVVTGVRDTGELFF.

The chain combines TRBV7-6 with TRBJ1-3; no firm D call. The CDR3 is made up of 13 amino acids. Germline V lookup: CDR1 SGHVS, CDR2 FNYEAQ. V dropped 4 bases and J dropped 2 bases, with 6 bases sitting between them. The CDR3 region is CASSYQAGNTIYF. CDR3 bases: TGTGCCAGCAGCTATCAGGCTGGAAACACCATATATTTT.

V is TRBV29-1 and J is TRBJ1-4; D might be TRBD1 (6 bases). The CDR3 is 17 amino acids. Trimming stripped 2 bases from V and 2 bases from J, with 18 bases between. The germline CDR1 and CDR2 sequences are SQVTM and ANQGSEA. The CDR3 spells CSVELLEQGSTNEKLFF. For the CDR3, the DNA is TGCAGCGTTGAACTTCTGGAACAGGGATCGACTAATGAAAAACTGTTTTTT.

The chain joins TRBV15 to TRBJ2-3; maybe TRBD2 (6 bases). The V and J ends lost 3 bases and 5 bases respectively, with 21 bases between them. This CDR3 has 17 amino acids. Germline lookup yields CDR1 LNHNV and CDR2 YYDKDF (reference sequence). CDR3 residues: CATSRSSGGAQGDTQYF. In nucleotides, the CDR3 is TGTGCCACCAGCAGGTCCTCCGGCGGGGCCCAGGGAGATACGCAGTATTTT.

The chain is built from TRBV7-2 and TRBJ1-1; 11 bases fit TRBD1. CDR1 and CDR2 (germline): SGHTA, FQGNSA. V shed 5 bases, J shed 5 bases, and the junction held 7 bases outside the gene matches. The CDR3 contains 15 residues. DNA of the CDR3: TGTGCCAGCAGCGCTCGGACAGGGGGCTATACTGAAGCTTTCTTT. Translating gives CASSARTGGYTEAFF.

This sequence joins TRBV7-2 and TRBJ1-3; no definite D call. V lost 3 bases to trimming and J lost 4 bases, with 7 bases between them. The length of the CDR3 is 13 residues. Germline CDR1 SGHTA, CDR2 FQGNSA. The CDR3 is CASSLSRGNTIYF. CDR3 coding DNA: TGTGCCAGCAGCTTGTCTCGGGGAAACACCATATATTTT.

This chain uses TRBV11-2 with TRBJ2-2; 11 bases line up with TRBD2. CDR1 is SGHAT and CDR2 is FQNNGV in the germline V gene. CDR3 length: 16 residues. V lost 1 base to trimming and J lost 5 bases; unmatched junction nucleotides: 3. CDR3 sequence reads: CASSLGLAGTTGELFF. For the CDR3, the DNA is TGTGCCAGCAGCTTAGGACTAGCGGGAACGACCGGGGAGCTGTTTTTT.

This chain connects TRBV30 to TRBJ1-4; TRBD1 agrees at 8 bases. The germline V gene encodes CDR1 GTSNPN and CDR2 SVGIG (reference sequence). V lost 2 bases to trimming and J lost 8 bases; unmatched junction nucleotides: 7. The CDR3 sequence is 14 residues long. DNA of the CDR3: TGTGCCTGGAGTACCCCAGGGGGCCGGGAAAAACTGTTTTTT. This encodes CAWSTPGGREKLFF.

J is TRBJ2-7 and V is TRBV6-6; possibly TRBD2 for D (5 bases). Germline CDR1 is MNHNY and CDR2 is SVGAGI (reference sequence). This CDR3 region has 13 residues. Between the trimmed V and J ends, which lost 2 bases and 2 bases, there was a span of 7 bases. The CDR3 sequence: CASSYDGTYEQYF. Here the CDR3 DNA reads TGTGCCAGCAGTTACGACGGGACCTACGAGCAGTACTTC.

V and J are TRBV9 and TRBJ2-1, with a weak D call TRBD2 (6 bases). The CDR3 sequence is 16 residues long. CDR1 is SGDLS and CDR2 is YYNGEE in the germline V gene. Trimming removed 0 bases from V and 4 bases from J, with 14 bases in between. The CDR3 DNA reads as TGTGCCAGCAGCGTAGTCATAAGCGGGCGTTACAATGAGCAGTTCTTC. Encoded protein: CASSVVISGRYNEQFF.

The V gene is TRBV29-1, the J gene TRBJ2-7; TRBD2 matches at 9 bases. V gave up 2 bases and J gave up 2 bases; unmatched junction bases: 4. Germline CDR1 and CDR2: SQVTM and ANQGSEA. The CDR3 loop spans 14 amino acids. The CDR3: CSVETSGQTYEQYF. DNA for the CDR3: TGCAGCGTTGAAACTAGCGGGCAGACCTACGAGCAGTACTTC.

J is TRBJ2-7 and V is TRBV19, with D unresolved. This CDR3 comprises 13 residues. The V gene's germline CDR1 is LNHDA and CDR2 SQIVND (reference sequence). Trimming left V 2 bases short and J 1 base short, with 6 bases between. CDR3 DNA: TGTGCCAGTAGTATATCACAGTCCTACGAGCAGTACTTC. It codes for CASSISQSYEQYF.

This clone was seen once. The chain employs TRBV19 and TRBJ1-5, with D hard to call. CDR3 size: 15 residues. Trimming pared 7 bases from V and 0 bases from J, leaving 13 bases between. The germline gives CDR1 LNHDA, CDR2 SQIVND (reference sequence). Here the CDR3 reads CASTMSRYSNQPQHF. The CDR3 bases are TGTGCCAGTACCATGTCCAGGTATAGCAATCAGCCCCAGCATTTT.

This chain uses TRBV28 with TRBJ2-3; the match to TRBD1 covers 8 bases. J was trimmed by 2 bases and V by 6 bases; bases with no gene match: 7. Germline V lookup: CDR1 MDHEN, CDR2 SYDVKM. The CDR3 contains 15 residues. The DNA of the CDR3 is TGTGCCAGCAGCTCAGACAGGGGTTCCACAGATACGCAGTATTTT. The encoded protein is CASSSDRGSTDTQYF. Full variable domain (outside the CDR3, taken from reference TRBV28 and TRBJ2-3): DVKVTQSSRYLVKRTGEKVFLECVQDMDHENMFWYRQDPGLGLRLIYFSYDVKMKEKGDIPEGYSVSREKKERFSLILESASTNQTSMYLCASSSDRGSTDTQYFGPGTRLTVL.

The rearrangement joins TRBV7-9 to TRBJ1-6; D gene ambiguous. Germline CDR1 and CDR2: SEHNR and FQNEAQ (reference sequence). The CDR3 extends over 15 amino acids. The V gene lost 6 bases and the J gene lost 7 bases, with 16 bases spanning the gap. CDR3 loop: CASSPRGVENSPLHF. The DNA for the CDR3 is TGTGCCAGCAGTCCTCGGGGTGTGGAGAATTCACCCCTCCACTTT. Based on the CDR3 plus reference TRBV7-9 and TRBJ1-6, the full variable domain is DTGVSQNPRHKITKRGQNVTFRCDPISEHNRLYWYRQTLGQGPEFLTYFQNEAQLEKSRLLSDRFSAERPKGSFSTLEIQRTEQGDSAMYLCASSPRGVENSPLHFGNGTRLTVT.

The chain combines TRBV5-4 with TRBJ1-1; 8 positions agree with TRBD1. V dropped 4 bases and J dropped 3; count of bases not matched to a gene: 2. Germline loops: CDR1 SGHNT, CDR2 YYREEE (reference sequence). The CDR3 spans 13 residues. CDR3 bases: TGTGCCAGCAGCCCGGACAGGGACACTGAAGCTTTCTTT. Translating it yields CASSPDRDTEAFF.

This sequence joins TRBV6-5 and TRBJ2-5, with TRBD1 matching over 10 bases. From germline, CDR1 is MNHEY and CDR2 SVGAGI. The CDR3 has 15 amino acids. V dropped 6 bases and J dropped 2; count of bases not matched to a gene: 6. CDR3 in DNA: TGTGCCAGCAGAAAGACAGGGGGCCGGCAAGAGACCCAGTACTTC. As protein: CASRKTGGRQETQYF.

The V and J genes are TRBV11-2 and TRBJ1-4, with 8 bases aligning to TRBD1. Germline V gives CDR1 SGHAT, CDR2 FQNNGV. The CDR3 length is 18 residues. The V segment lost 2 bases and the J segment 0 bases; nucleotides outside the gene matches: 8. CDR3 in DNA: TGTGCCAGCAGCTTATCACGGACAGGGCTTGCAACTAATGAAAAACTGTTTTTT. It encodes CASSLSRTGLATNEKLFF.

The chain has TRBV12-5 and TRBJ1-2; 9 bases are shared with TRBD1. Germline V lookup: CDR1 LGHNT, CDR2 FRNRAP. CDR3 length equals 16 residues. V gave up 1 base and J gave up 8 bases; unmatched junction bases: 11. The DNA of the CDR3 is TGTGCTAGTGGTTTGGATCCCGGGACAGGGCAACCCGGCTACACCTTC. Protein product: CASGLDPGTGQPGYTF.

The CDR3 protein is CASRKQGILDTEAFF. CDR3 coding DNA: TGTGCCAGCAGAAAACAGGGGATTCTGGACACTGAAGCTTTCTTT. V and J are TRBV2 and TRBJ1-1; 7 bases match TRBD1. This CDR3 is 15 amino acids long. V was pared by 6 bases and J by 3 bases, with 10 bases of the junction left unmatched. Looked up from germline, CDR1 is SNHLY and CDR2 is FYNNEI.

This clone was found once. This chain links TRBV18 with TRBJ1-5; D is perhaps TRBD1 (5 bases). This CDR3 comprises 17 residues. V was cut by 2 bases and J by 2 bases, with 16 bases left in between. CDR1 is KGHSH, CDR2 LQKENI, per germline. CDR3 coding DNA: TGTGCCAGCTCACCAGCAGGGCGTGGAATAGGCAATCAGCCCCAGCATTTT. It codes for CASSPAGRGIGNQPQHF. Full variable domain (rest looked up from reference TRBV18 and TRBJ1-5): NAGVMQNPRHLVRRRGQEARLRCSPMKGHSHVYWYRQLPEEGLKFMVYLQKENIIDESGMPKERFSAEFPKEGPSILRIQQVVRGDSAAYFCASSPAGRGIGNQPQHFGDGTRLSIL.

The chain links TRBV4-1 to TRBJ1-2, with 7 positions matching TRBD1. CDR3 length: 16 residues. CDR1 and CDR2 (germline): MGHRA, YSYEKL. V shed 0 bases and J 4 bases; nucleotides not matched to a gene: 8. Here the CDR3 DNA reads TGCGCCAGCAGCCAAGATACAGGGGCTGGGGCCTATGGCTACACCTTC. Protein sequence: CASSQDTGAGAYGYTF.

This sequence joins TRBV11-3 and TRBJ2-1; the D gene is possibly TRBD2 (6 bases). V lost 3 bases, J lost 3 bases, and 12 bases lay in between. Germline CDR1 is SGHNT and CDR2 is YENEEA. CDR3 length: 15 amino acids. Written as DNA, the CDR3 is TGTGCCAGCAGCTTGGATAGCGGATACTACAATGAGCAGTTCTTC. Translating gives CASSLDSGYYNEQFF. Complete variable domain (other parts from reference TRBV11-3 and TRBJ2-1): EAGVVQSPRYKIIEKKQPVAFWCNPISGHNTLYWYLQNLGQGPELLIRYENEEAVDDSQLPKDRFSAERLKGVDSTLKIQPAELGDSAVYLCASSLDSGYYNEQFFGPGTRLTVL.

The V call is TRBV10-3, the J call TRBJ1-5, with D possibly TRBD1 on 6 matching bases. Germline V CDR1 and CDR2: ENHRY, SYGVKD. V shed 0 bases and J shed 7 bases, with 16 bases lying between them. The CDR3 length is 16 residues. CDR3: CAISESPRGAGQPQHF. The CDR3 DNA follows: TGTGCCATCAGTGAGTCACCGCGGGGGGCAGGGCAGCCCCAGCATTTT.

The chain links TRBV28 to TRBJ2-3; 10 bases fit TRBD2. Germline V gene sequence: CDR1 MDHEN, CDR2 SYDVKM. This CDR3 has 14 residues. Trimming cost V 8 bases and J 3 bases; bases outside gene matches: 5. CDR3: CASCTSGVTDTQYF. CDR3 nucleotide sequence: TGTGCCAGCTGTACTAGCGGGGTTACAGATACGCAGTATTTT.

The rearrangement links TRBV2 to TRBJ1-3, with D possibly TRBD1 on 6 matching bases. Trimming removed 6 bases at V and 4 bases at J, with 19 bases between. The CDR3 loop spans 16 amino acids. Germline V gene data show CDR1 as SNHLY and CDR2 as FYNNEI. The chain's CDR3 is CASSRGGGAGGNTIYF. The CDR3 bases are TGTGCCAGCAGCAGAGGGGGGGGAGCAGGAGGAAACACCATATATTTT.

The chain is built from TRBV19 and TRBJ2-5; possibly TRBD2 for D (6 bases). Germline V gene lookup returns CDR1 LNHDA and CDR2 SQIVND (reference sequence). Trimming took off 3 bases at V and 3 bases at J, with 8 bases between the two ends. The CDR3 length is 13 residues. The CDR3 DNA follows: TGTGCCAGTAGTATCGGCGGGAAAGAGACCCAGTACTTC. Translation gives CASSIGGKETQYF. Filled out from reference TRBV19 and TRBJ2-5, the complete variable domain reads DGGITQSPKYLFRKEGQNVTLSCEQNLNHDAMYWYRQDPGQGLRLIYYSQIVNDFQKGDIAEGYSVSREKKESFPLTVTSAQKNPTAFYLCASSIGGKETQYFGPGTRLLVL.

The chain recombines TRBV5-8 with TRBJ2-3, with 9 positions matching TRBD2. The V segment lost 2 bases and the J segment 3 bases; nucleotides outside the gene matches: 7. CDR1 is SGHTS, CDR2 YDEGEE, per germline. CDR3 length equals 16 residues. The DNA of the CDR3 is TGTGCCAGCAGCTTCACCGGACTAGCGAAGACAGATACGCAGTATTTT. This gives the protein CASSFTGLAKTDTQYF.

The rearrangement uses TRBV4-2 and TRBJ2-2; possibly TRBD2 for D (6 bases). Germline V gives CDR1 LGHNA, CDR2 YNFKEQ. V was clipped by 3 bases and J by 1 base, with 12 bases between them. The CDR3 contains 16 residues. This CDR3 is CASSHGGLKNTGELFF. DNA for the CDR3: TGTGCCAGCAGCCATGGGGGACTTAAGAACACCGGGGAGCTGTTTTTT.

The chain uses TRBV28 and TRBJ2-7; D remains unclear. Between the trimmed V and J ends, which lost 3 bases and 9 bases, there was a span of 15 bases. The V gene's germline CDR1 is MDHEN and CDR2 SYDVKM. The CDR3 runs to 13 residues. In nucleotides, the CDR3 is TGTGCCAGCAGTTTGATAGGCAGGTTCGGGCAGTACTTC. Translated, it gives CASSLIGRFGQYF.